This paragraph reports one TCR beta chain. The sample comes from a study of blood T cell repertoires in COVID-19. Study details: Samples taken during acute and convalescent COVID-19 were collected in the United States, Italy and Spain. Nucleic acid was either cDNA or gDNA, and it came from T cells, B-cell-depleted T cells, or PBMCs.

Authors' methods: The authors estimated nucleated cell counts from reference gene primer amplification. Profiled with immunoSEQ multiplex PCR; TCRdb holds only in-frame clones, not every one. V, J and clone size derive from that table, while D and trimming were established from the DNA sequence. The data show 200,000 to 300,000 clones, less than 90% seen once. From germline, CDR1 is LGHDT and CDR2 YNNKEL (reference sequence). The CDR3 has 16 amino acids. V lost 0 bases to trimming and J lost 2 bases, with 12 bases between them. This receptor was identified in a man aged 30-40 years with active or convalescent COVID-19. The sample consisted of peripheral blood. The genes are TRBV3-1 (or the pseudogene TRBV3-2) and TRBJ2-3; perhaps TRBD2 as D (6 bases). The DNA for the CDR3 is TGTGCCAGCAGCCAAGATCAAGCGGGCGCCACAGATACGCAGTATTTT. Encoded protein: CASSQDQAGATDTQYF.